The 25 T cell receptor beta chains below were found in one sample sequenced in a study of blood T cell repertoires in COVID-19. Some clones are missing from TCRdb's copy, which holds only in-frame ones; the method was immunoSEQ multiplex PCR. This table has roughly 250,000 clones, 80% to 85% appearing once. Sequencing was performed on peripheral blood. All receptors come from a person aged 70 to 79 with COVID-19, enrolled during active disease.

The chain employs TRBV6-5 and TRBJ1-3, with TRBD1 as a possible D gene (5 bases). Trimming pared 8 bases from V and 1 base from J, leaving 9 bases between. In germline, CDR1 is MNHEY, CDR2 SVGAGI. There are 13 residues in the CDR3. CDR3 amino acids: CASGGGSGNTIYF. The CDR3 DNA reads TGTGCCAGCGGGGGGGGATCTGGAAACACCATATATTTT.

The chain has TRBV7-3 and TRBJ2-3, with D perhaps TRBD1 (6 bases). Germline CDR1 SGHTA, CDR2 FQGTGA. The CDR3 has 15 amino acids. V shed 2 bases and J shed 3 bases, with 12 bases lying between them. In DNA, the CDR3 is TGTGCCAGCAGCTTAGGACAGCAGTGGACAGATACGCAGTATTTT. It translates to CASSLGQQWTDTQYF.

The V gene is TRBV7-2, the J gene TRBJ2-1; TRBD2 aligns across 12 bases. V trimming: 10 bases; J trimming: 4 bases; junction bases outside the gene matches: 11. Germline-derived CDR1 and CDR2 are SGHTA and FQGNSA. The CDR3 has 16 amino acids. The CDR3 DNA sequence: TGTGCCACCAGACCGCCCGGACTAGCGGGGTACAATGAGCAGTTCTTC. Protein product: CATRPPGLAGYNEQFF.

The chain couples TRBV10-3 to TRBJ2-1; D may be TRBD2 (6 bases). V was shortened by 6 bases and J by 2 bases, with 26 bases between the two germline ends. Looked up from germline, CDR1 is ENHRY and CDR2 is SYGVKD. There are 19 residues in the CDR3. CDR3 in amino acids: CAIRPLGSGPRTTYNEQFF. Here the CDR3 DNA reads TGTGCCATCAGGCCCCTCGGGAGCGGCCCGCGGACAACCTACAATGAGCAGTTCTTC.

The chain is built from TRBV11-3 and TRBJ2-3; TRBD1 might be the D (6 bases). The germline CDR1 and CDR2 sequences are SGHNT and YENEEA. V lost 5 bases and J lost 4, with 13 bases in between. This CDR3 is 14 amino acids long. This CDR3 reads CASSPGDHADTQYF. CDR3 DNA: TGTGCCAGCAGCCCAGGGGATCACGCAGATACGCAGTATTTT. Full variable domain (remainder filled in from reference TRBV11-3 and TRBJ2-3): EAGVVQSPRYKIIEKKQPVAFWCNPISGHNTLYWYLQNLGQGPELLIRYENEEAVDDSQLPKDRFSAERLKGVDSTLKIQPAELGDSAVYLCASSPGDHADTQYFGPGTRLTVL.

The chain joins TRBV11-2 to TRBJ2-3; 9 bases line up with TRBD2. The CDR3 has 15 amino acids. Germline-derived CDR1 and CDR2 are SGHAT and FQNNGV. The V segment lost 3 bases and the J segment 3 bases; nucleotides outside the gene matches: 4. The CDR3 is CASSFSGSITDTQYF. CDR3 DNA sequence: TGTGCCAGCAGCTTTAGCGGGAGTATAACAGATACGCAGTATTTT.

The gene calls are TRBV7-9 and TRBJ1-5; possibly TRBD1 for D (5 bases). Looked up from germline, CDR1 is SEHNR and CDR2 is FQNEAQ (reference sequence). The CDR3 extends over 14 amino acids. V was shortened by 1 base and J by 6 bases, with 10 bases between the two germline ends. The CDR3 protein is CASSLGGLGQPQHF. CDR3 bases: TGTGCCAGCAGCTTAGGGGGACTTGGTCAGCCCCAGCATTTT.

The J gene is TRBJ2-5, the V gene TRBV5-5; D unclear. V was trimmed by 2 bases and J by 0 bases, leaving 11 bases between them. The CDR3 has 15 residues. In germline, CDR1 is SGHKS, CDR2 YYEKEE (reference sequence). CDR3 in DNA: TGTGCCAGCAGCTTACAAACAGTGTACCAAGAGACCCAGTACTTC. As protein: CASSLQTVYQETQYF.

This clone has just a few counts. The V call is TRBV7-2, the J call TRBJ1-2, with D perhaps matching TRBD1 (5 bases). Germline lookup yields CDR1 SGHTA and CDR2 FQGNSA. CDR3 size: 13 residues. Trimming pared 7 bases from V and 8 bases from J, leaving 17 bases between. CDR3 sequence (DNA): TGTGCCAGCACCCCGGGAGGGGTCCGCGGCTACACCTTC. It translates to CASTPGGVRGYTF. The full variable domain, in which reference TRBV7-2 and TRBJ1-2 provide the parts outside the CDR3, is GAGVSQSPSNKVTEKGKDVELRCDPISGHTALYWYRQSLGQGLEFLIYFQGNSAPDKSGLPSDRFSAERTGGSVSTLTIQRTQQEDSAVYLCASTPGGVRGYTFGSGTRLTVV.

The gene calls are TRBV9 and TRBJ2-3, with a weak D call TRBD2 (6 bases). V shed 1 base and J shed 4 bases, with 10 bases lying between them. The CDR3 extends over 14 amino acids. Per the germline V gene, CDR1 is SGDLS and CDR2 is YYNGEE. The CDR3 here is CASSVRPGADTQYF. Written as DNA, the CDR3 is TGTGCCAGCAGCGTACGCCCGGGGGCAGATACGCAGTATTTT.

V gene TRBV28 combines with J gene TRBJ2-1; TRBD2 aligns across 11 bases. V was pared by 6 bases and J by 4 bases, with 8 bases of the junction left unmatched. This CDR3 region has 16 residues. CDR1 and CDR2 from the germline V gene are MDHEN and SYDVKM. CDR3 in DNA: TGTGCCAGCAGGCGGGGGGGACTAGCGGTATACAATGAGCAGTTCTTC. Its translation: CASRRGGLAVYNEQFF.

This chain links TRBV28 with TRBJ1-5; the match to TRBD1 covers 8 bases. The CDR3 sequence is 15 residues long. Germline V lookup: CDR1 MDHEN, CDR2 SYDVKM. V lost 2 bases and J lost 2; bases outside the gene matches: 2. Here the CDR3 reads CASSLRQGRNQPQHF. The DNA for the CDR3 is TGTGCCAGCAGTTTAAGACAGGGGCGCAATCAGCCCCAGCATTTT.

The chain combines TRBV4-3 with TRBJ1-2; possibly TRBD1 for D (6 bases). In germline, CDR1 is LGHNA, CDR2 YSLEER. The CDR3 loop spans 14 amino acids. Trimming took off 0 bases at V and 7 bases at J, with 12 bases between the two ends. The CDR3 sequence: CASSQDGSGVGYTF. CDR3 coding DNA: TGCGCCAGCAGCCAAGATGGTTCAGGGGTTGGCTACACCTTC.

The table lists this clone with many counts. V gene TRBV3-1 (or the pseudogene TRBV3-2) combines with J gene TRBJ1-3; D is undetermined. This CDR3 comprises 13 residues. Germline lookup yields CDR1 LGHDT and CDR2 YNNKEL (reference sequence). V was cut by 6 bases and J by 1 base, with 7 bases left in between. CDR3 sequence: CASRAPSGNTIYF. The CDR3 DNA is TGTGCCAGCAGGGCTCCTTCTGGAAACACCATATATTTT.

This clone occurred a few times. The chain has TRBV9 and TRBJ1-1; weak D call: TRBD1 (6 bases). The V gene lost 3 bases and the J gene lost 0 bases, with 9 bases spanning the gap. CDR1 and CDR2 (germline): SGDLS, YYNGEE. The CDR3 loop spans 14 amino acids. The CDR3 spells CASSAQGLNTEAFF. The CDR3 DNA follows: TGTGCCAGCAGCGCCCAGGGGTTGAACACTGAAGCTTTCTTT. Filled out from reference TRBV9 and TRBJ1-1, the complete variable domain reads DSGVTQTPKHLITATGQRVTLRCSPRSGDLSVYWYQQSLDQGLQFLIQYYNGEERAKGNILERFSAQQFPDLHSELNLSSLELGDSALYFCASSAQGLNTEAFFGQGTRLTVV.

V is TRBV28 and J is TRBJ2-3; the D is unclear. Germline CDR1 MDHEN, CDR2 SYDVKM. Trimming removed 7 bases from V and 2 bases from J, with 10 bases in between. The CDR3 contains 13 residues. The CDR3 DNA reads TGTGCCAGCACCGGTGCCCACACAGATACGCAGTATTTT. It specifies CASTGAHTDTQYF.

In this sample, this clone turned up once. This chain uses TRBV7-9 with TRBJ1-3; unclear D gene. Trimming cost V 4 bases and J 1 base, with 11 bases left between them. Germline values: CDR1 SEHNR, CDR2 FQNEAQ (reference sequence). This CDR3 is 15 amino acids long. The DNA for the CDR3 is TGTGCCAGCAGCTCGACTCCATTATCTGGAAACACCATATATTTT. This gives the protein CASSSTPLSGNTIYF. Combining the CDR3 with reference TRBV7-9 and TRBJ1-3 gives the whole variable domain DTGVSQNPRHKITKRGQNVTFRCDPISEHNRLYWYRQTLGQGPEFLTYFQNEAQLEKSRLLSDRFSAERPKGSFSTLEIQRTEQGDSAMYLCASSSTPLSGNTIYFGEGSWLTVV.

This clone was counted between two and nine times. The gene calls are TRBV28 and TRBJ1-5, with 9 positions matching TRBD1. CDR3 length: 13 residues. The germline gives CDR1 MDHEN, CDR2 SYDVKM. With V trimmed by 6 bases and J by 5 bases, 2 bases remained unmatched. Here the CDR3 reads CASRQGADQPQHF. CDR3 nucleotides: TGTGCCAGCAGACAGGGGGCGGATCAGCCCCAGCATTTT.

The V call is TRBV2, the J call TRBJ1-2; the match to TRBD1 covers 7 bases. The CDR3 covers 14 residues. With 4 bases clipped from V and 5 bases from J, the junction kept 7 bases outside the gene matches. Looked up from germline, CDR1 is SNHLY and CDR2 is FYNNEI. CDR3 DNA sequence: TGTGCCAGCAGTGGGGGGACAGACCTATATGGCTACACCTTC. Its protein is CASSGGTDLYGYTF.

In its sample, this clone was seen once. Different DNA sequences within this sample yield the same CDR3. As DNA, the CDR3 is TGTGCCAGCAGTCCTAGAGGACAGTCTAAGAAAGAGACCCAGTACTTC. Amino acid sequence: CASSPRGQSKKETQYF. The chain recombines TRBV28 with TRBJ2-5; D is perhaps TRBD1 (6 bases). Trimming took off 5 bases at V and 3 bases at J, with 19 bases between the two ends. The CDR3 runs 16 residues. The V gene's germline CDR1 is MDHEN and CDR2 SYDVKM. The variable domain in full, completed from reference TRBV28 and TRBJ2-5, reads DVKVTQSSRYLVKRTGEKVFLECVQDMDHENMFWYRQDPGLGLRLIYFSYDVKMKEKGDIPEGYSVSREKKERFSLILESASTNQTSMYLCASSPRGQSKKETQYFGPGTRLLVL.

The CDR3: CASSSTEGRNTIYF. The CDR3 region has the DNA TGCGCCAGCAGCTCGACAGAAGGTCGAAACACCATATATTTT. This rearrangement joins TRBV5-1 to TRBJ1-3, with D possibly being TRBD1 (5 bases). V was pared by 3 bases and J by 5 bases, with 12 bases between. Per germline, CDR1 SGHRS and CDR2 YFSETQ. The CDR3 totals 14 residues. The full variable domain, its missing parts supplied by reference TRBV5-1 and TRBJ1-3, is KAGVTQTPRYLIKTRGQQVTLSCSPISGHRSVSWYQQTPGQGLQFLFEYFSETQRNKGNFPGRFSGRQFSNSRSEMNVSTLELGDSALYLCASSSTEGRNTIYFGEGSWLTVV.

This chain joins TRBV7-2 and TRBJ2-7, with TRBD2 matching 8 bases. This CDR3 comprises 14 residues. Germline-derived CDR1 and CDR2 are SGHTA and FQGNSA. Losses at the gene ends were 5 bases for V and 0 bases for J; bases not matched to a gene: 3. The CDR3 bases are TGTGCCAGCAGCAGACTAGCGAGCTCCTACGAGCAGTACTTC. It codes for CASSRLASSYEQYF.

The V and J genes are TRBV7-9 and TRBJ2-6; TRBD1 matches 10 bases. The CDR3 runs 18 residues. Germline V gene sequence: CDR1 SEHNR, CDR2 FQNEAQ (reference sequence). V was pared by 5 bases and J by 0 bases, with 7 bases of the junction left unmatched. CDR3 in amino acids: CASSPRTGGSSGANVLTF. The CDR3 bases are TGTGCCAGCAGCCCGAGGACAGGGGGTTCCTCTGGGGCCAACGTCCTGACTTTC. The entire variable domain, with the rest obtained from reference TRBV7-9 and TRBJ2-6, is as follows: DTGVSQNPRHKITKRGQNVTFRCDPISEHNRLYWYRQTLGQGPEFLTYFQNEAQLEKSRLLSDRFSAERPKGSFSTLEIQRTEQGDSAMYLCASSPRTGGSSGANVLTFGAGSRLTVL.

V and J are TRBV5-5 and TRBJ1-2, with TRBD1 matching 8 bases. V lost 1 base to trimming and J lost 8 bases; unmatched junction nucleotides: 19. Germline V lookup: CDR1 SGHKS, CDR2 YYEKEE (reference sequence). The CDR3 runs to 18 residues. CDR3 sequence reads: CASSLLAQSGTGLPGYTF. The CDR3 nucleotides are TGTGCCAGCAGCTTGCTCGCACAAAGCGGGACAGGCCTACCGGGCTACACCTTC.

The rearrangement uses TRBV2 and TRBJ2-5; 7 nucleotides agree with TRBD1. This CDR3 contains 16 residues. Losses at the gene ends were 6 bases for V and 5 bases for J; bases not matched to a gene: 15. Germline V gives CDR1 SNHLY, CDR2 FYNNEI. CDR3 bases: TGTGCCAGCAGAACCGGGACAGAATCCCCGCGGGAGACCCAGTACTTC. Translation: CASRTGTESPRETQYF.